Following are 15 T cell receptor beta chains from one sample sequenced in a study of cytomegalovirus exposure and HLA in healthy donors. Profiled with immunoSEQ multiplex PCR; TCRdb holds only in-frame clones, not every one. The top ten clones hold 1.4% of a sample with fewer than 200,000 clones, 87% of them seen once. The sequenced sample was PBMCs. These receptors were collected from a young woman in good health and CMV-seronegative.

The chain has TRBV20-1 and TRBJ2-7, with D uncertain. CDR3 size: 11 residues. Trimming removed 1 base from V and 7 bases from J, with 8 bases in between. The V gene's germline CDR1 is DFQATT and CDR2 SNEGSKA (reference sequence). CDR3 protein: CSARGLSEQYF. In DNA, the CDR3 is TGCAGTGCTAGAGGTCTCAGTGAGCAGTACTTC.

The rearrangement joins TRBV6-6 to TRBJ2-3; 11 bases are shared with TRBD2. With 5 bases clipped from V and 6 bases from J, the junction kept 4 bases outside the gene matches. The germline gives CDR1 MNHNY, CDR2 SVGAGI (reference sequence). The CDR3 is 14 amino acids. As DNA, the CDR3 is TGTGCCAGCAGTCTCCTAGCGGGGGGTGATACGCAGTATTTT. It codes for CASSLLAGGDTQYF.

The CDR3 loop is CASSDTLGTEVYEQYF. The CDR3, as DNA: TGTGCCAGCAGCGACACGTTGGGGACAGAGGTCTACGAGCAGTACTTC. This chain uses TRBV13 with TRBJ2-7, with 7 positions matching TRBD1. The CDR3 spans 16 residues. V lost 5 bases and J lost 3; bases outside the gene matches: 13. CDR1 PRHDT and CDR2 FYEKMQ come from the germline V gene (reference sequence).

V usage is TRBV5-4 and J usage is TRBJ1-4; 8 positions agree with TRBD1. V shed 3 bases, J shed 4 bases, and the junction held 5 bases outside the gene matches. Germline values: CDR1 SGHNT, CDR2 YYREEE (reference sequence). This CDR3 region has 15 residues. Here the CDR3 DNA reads TGTGCCAGCAGCTACGGACAGGGAGGTAATGAAAAACTGTTTTTT. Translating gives CASSYGQGGNEKLFF.

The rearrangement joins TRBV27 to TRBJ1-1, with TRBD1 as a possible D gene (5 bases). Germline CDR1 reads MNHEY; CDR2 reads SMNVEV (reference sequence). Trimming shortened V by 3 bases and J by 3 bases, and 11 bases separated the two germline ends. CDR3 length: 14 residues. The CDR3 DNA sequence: TGTGCCAGCAGTTTGTCGGGGGGTTACACTGAAGCTTTCTTT. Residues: CASSLSGGYTEAFF.

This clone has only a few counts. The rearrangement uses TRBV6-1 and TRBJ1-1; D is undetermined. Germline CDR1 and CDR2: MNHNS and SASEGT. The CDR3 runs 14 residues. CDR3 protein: CATSRGRGNTEAFF. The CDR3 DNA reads TGTGCTACTTCGAGAGGGCGAGGGAACACTGAAGCTTTCTTT.

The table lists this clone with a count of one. The CDR3 nucleotides read TGCGCCAGCAGCCAAGACCTCGATTTAACGGGTCTGTTCTTC. Its protein is CASSQDLDLTGLFF. The rearrangement joins TRBV4-3 to TRBJ2-1; D uncertain. The CDR3 has 14 residues. The V and J ends lost 0 bases and 15 bases respectively, with 18 bases between them. Germline CDR1 reads LGHNA; CDR2 reads YSLEER.

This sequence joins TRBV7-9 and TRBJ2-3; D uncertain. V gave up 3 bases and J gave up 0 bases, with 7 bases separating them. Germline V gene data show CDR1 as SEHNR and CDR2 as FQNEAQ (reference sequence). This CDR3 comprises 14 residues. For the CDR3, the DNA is TGTGCCAGCAGCTTTTCCTCTAGCACAGATACGCAGTATTTT. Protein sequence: CASSFSSSTDTQYF. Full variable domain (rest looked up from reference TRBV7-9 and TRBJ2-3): DTGVSQNPRHKITKRGQNVTFRCDPISEHNRLYWYRQTLGQGPEFLTYFQNEAQLEKSRLLSDRFSAERPKGSFSTLEIQRTEQGDSAMYLCASSFSSSTDTQYFGPGTRLTVL.

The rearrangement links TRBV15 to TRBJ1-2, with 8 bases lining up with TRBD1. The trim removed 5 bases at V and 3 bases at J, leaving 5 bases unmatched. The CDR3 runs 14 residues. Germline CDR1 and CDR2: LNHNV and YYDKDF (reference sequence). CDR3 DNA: TGTGCCACCAGCCTCCGGACAGGGTACTATGGCTACACCTTC. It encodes CATSLRTGYYGYTF.

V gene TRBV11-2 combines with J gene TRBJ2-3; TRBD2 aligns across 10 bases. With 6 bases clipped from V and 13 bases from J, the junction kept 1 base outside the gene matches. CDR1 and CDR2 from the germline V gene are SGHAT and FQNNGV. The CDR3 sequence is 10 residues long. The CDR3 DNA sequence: TGTGCCAGCAGTCTAGCGGGGGAGTATTTT. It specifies CASSLAGEYF.

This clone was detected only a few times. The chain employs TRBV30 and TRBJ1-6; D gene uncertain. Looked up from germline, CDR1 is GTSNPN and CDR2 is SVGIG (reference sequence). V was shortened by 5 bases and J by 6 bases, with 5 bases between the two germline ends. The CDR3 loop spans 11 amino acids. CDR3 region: CAWGSNSPLHF. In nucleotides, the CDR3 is TGTGCCTGGGGCAGTAATTCACCCCTCCACTTT.

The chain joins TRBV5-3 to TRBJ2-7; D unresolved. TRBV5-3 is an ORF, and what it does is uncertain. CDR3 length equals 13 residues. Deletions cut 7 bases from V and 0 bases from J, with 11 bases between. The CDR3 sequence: CARQASSSYEQYF. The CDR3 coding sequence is TGTGCCAGACAGGCCTCGAGCTCCTACGAGCAGTACTTC.

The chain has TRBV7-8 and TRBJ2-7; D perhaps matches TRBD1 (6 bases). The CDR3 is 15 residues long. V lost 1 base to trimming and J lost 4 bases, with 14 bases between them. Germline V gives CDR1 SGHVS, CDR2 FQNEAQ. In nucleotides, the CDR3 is TGTGCCAGCAGCTTAGGGGCAGGGGCATCGTACGAGCAGTACTTC. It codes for CASSLGAGASYEQYF.

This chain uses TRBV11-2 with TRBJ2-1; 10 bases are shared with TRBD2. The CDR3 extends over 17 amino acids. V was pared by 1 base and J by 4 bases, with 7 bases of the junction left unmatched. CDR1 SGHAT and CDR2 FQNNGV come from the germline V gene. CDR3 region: CASSLGSLAGEYNEQFF. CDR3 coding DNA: TGTGCCAGCAGCTTAGGTTCGCTAGCGGGGGAGTACAATGAGCAGTTCTTC. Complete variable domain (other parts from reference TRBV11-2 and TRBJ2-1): EAGVAQSPRYKIIEKRQSVAFWCNPISGHATLYWYQQILGQGPKLLIQFQNNGVVDDSQLPKDRFSAERLKGVDSTLKIQPAKLEDSAVYLCASSLGSLAGEYNEQFFGPGTRLTVL.

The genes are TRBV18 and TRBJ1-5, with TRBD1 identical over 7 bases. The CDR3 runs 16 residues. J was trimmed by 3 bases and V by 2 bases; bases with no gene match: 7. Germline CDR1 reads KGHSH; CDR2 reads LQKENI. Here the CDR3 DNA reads TGTGCCAGCTCACCAAATGGACAGGTGATCAATCAGCCCCAGCATTTT. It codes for CASSPNGQVINQPQHF.